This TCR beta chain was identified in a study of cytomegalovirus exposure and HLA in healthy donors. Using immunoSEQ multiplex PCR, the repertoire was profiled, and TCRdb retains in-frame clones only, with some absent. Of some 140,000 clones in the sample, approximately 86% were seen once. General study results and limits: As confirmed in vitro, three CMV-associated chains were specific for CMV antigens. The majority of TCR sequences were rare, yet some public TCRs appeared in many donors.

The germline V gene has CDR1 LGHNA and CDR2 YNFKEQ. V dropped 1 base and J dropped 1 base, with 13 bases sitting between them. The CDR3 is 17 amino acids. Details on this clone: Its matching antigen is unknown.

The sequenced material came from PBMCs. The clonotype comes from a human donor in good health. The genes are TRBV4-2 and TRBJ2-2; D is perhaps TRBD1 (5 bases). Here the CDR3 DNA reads TGTGCCAGCAGCCAAGTTGGTAAGGACAAGAACACCGGGGAGCTGTTTTTT. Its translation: CASSQVGKDKNTGELFF.